The rows below give T cell receptor beta chains drawn from one sample of a study of T cell responses to AZD1222 COVID-19 vaccine. The method was immunoSEQ multiplex PCR; TCRdb's version includes in-frame clones alone and lacks a portion of them. The table lists fewer than 150,000 clones, about 92% of them singletons, with roughly 5% in the top ten. The material was peripheral blood, obtained on day 0 of AZD1222 vaccination. The source is an adult in good health. The CDR3 runs from the conserved cysteine through the conserved F or W. A D gene is named only where the DNA matches it firmly. Where a row states a size, it is once, few, many or the class of an expanded clone; other rows omit it.

v_gene	j_gene	abundance	d_gene	CDR3aa	CDR3nt
TRBV7-9	TRBJ1-6	.	.	CASSFNRYNSPLHF	TGTGCCAGCAGCTTTAACAGATATAATTCACCCCTCCACTTT
TRBV6-1	TRBJ2-7	.	TRBD2	CASSEWVGGGSYEQYF	TGTGCCAGCAGTGAGTGGGTTGGCGGGGGTTCCTACGAGCAGTACTTC
TRBV7-2	TRBJ2-3	.	.	CASSLGRVGSTDTQYF	TGTGCCAGCAGCTTAGGAAGGGTGGGGAGCACAGATACGCAGTATTTT
TRBV7-2	TRBJ2-3	.	.	CASSKQGVPTDTQYF	TGTGCCAGCAGCAAACAAGGAGTTCCCACAGATACGCAGTATTTT
TRBV6-2/TRBV6-3	TRBJ2-3	.	.	CASSLSRAETDTQYF	TGTGCCAGCAGTCTCAGTAGAGCGGAAACAGATACGCAGTATTTT
TRBV2	TRBJ2-7	.	.	CASSEAPPTSLNSYEQYF	TGTGCCAGCAGTGAAGCCCCGCCAACTAGCCTTAACTCCTACGAGCAGTACTTC
TRBV6-5	TRBJ1-2	.	TRBD1	CASRPYRGRRDGYTF	TGTGCCAGCAGACCCTACAGGGGGCGCCGAGATGGCTACACCTTC
TRBV6-5	TRBJ2-3	.	.	CASSYSEGYLTDTQYF	TGTGCCAGCAGTTACTCTGAGGGGTACCTCACAGATACGCAGTATTTT
TRBV7-2	TRBJ2-1	.	.	CASSLGDYNEQFF	TGTGCCAGCAGCTTAGGTGATTACAATGAGCAGTTCTTC
TRBV30	TRBJ1-2	.	TRBD1	CAWSATGGDGYTF	TGTGCCTGGAGTGCAACAGGGGGTGATGGCTACACCTTC
TRBV7-9	TRBJ2-3	.	.	CASSLAPDTQYF	TGTGCCAGCAGCTTAGCCCCAGATACGCAGTATTTT
TRBV5-1	TRBJ1-2	.	.	CASSSEGSYGYTF	TGCGCCAGCAGCTCGGAAGGTAGCTACGGCTACACCTTC
TRBV6-1	TRBJ1-1	.	TRBD1	CASSEGFVGTGARKAFF	TGTGCCAGCAGTGAAGGTTTTGTAGGGACAGGGGCGCGGAAAGCTTTCTTT
TRBV6-5	TRBJ1-1	.	.	CASGMSTEAFF	TGTGCCAGCGGGATGAGTACTGAAGCTTTCTTT
TRBV7-8	TRBJ1-4	once	.	CASSFGTADEKLFF	TGTGCCAGCAGCTTCGGGACGGCAGATGAAAAACTGTTTTTT
TRBV2	TRBJ1-1	.	TRBD1	CAMSGQLNTEAFF	TGTGCCATGTCGGGACAGTTGAACACTGAAGCTTTCTTT
TRBV18	TRBJ2-5	.	.	CASSPPFARNGETQYF	TGTGCCAGCTCACCACCTTTTGCGAGAAACGGGGAGACCCAGTACTTC
TRBV27	TRBJ2-2	.	.	CASSLRVANTGELFF	TGTGCCAGCAGTTTGAGGGTCGCGAACACCGGGGAGCTGTTTTTT
TRBV27	TRBJ1-3	.	.	CASSSGSRRNTIYF	TGTGCCAGCAGTTCCGGGTCCCGAAGAAACACCATATATTTT
TRBV6-4	TRBJ2-2	.	.	CASSPLGSSSGELFF	TGTGCCAGCAGTCCTCTGGGTAGCTCGTCCGGGGAGCTGTTTTTT
TRBV2	TRBJ1-5	.	TRBD1	CASIRDRGNQPQHF	TGTGCCAGCATAAGGGACAGGGGCAATCAGCCCCAGCATTTT
TRBV6-5	TRBJ1-1	.	.	CASRGVRGYTEAFF	TGTGCCAGCAGGGGGGTGAGGGGTTATACTGAAGCTTTCTTT
TRBV18	TRBJ1-1	.	.	CASSPRDPANTEAFF	TGTGCCAGCTCACCACGGGACCCTGCGAACACTGAAGCTTTCTTT
TRBV7-2	TRBJ2-1	few	TRBD1	CASSLGTGINNEQFF	TGTGCCAGCAGCTTAGGGACAGGGATAAACAATGAGCAGTTCTTC
TRBV9	TRBJ2-1	.	.	CASSVGSFLSSYNEQFF	TGTGCCAGCAGCGTAGGTTCTTTCTTGAGCTCCTACAATGAGCAGTTCTTC
TRBV7-8	TRBJ2-3	.	.	CASSLAGASTDTQYF	TGTGCCAGCAGCTTAGCGGGCGCTAGCACAGATACGCAGTATTTT
TRBV4-1	TRBJ1-6	.	.	CASSPWALSDSPLHF	TGCGCCAGCAGCCCCTGGGCCTTGTCTGATTCACCCCTCCACTTT
TRBV9	TRBJ2-2	.	TRBD2	CASSSPGRGAAGELFF	TGTGCCAGCAGCTCCCCCGGGCGGGGGGCGGCCGGGGAGCTGTTTTTT
TRBV3-1/TRBV3-2	TRBJ2-7	.	.	CASSQGPYEQYF	TGTGCCAGCAGCCAGGGACCATACGAGCAGTACTTC
TRBV4-1	TRBJ1-2	.	TRBD1	CASSQGGQAAIEGYTF	TGCGCCAGCAGCCAAGGGGGACAGGCAGCTATTGAGGGCTACACCTTC
TRBV12-3/TRBV12-4	TRBJ1-1	.	.	CASSIDRIDEAFF	TGTGCCAGCAGCATCGACAGGATTGATGAAGCTTTCTTT
TRBV12-3/TRBV12-4	TRBJ2-1	.	.	CASSFGRTEQFF	TGTGCCAGCAGTTTTGGGCGCACTGAGCAGTTCTTC
TRBV19	TRBJ2-7	.	TRBD1	CASSAYRGSEQYF	TGTGCCAGTAGTGCATACAGGGGAAGCGAGCAGTACTTC
TRBV18	TRBJ1-4	once	TRBD1	CASSRRDRDEDEKLFF	TGTGCCAGCTCACGCCGGGACAGGGATGAAGATGAAAAACTGTTTTTT
TRBV7-9	TRBJ2-2	.	.	CASRLPSLGRGNTGELFF	TGTGCCAGCAGACTTCCTTCCTTGGGTAGGGGGAACACCGGGGAGCTGTTTTTT
TRBV15	TRBJ1-2	.	TRBD1	CATSRPGQGNYGYTF	TGTGCCACCAGCAGACCCGGACAGGGCAACTATGGCTACACCTTC
TRBV7-2	TRBJ2-7	.	TRBD2	CASSKGLAEPEQYF	TGTGCCAGCAGCAAGGGACTAGCGGAGCCCGAGCAGTACTTC
TRBV7-9	TRBJ2-6	.	.	CASSLESGANVLTF	TGTGCCAGCAGCTTAGAGTCTGGGGCCAACGTCCTGACTTTC
TRBV4-3	TRBJ2-7	.	TRBD2	CASSQDSGRASEQYF	TGCGCCAGCAGCCAAGATAGCGGGAGGGCATCCGAGCAGTACTTC
TRBV3-1/TRBV3-2	TRBJ2-2	few	.	CASSRGSWGATGELFF	TGTGCCAGCAGCCGGGGCAGCTGGGGAGCTACCGGGGAGCTGTTTTTT